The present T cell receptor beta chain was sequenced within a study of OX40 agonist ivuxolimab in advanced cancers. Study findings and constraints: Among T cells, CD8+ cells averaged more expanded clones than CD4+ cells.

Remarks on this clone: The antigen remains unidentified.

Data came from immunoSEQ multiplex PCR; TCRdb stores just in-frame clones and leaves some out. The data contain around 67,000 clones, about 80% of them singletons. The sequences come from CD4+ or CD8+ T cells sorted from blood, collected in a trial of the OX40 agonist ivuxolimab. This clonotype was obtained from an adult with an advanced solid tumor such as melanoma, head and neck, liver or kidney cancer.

The CDR3 sequence: CASSIVWGFLAEQYF. The CDR3 region has the DNA TGTGCCAGTAGTATAGTCTGGGGGTTCCTCGCCGAGCAGTACTTC. The chain joins TRBV19 to TRBJ2-7, with D perhaps being TRBD1 or TRBD2 (5 bases each). The germline gives CDR1 LNHDA, CDR2 SQIVND (reference sequence). CDR3 length equals 15 residues. Trimming removed 1 base at V and 6 bases at J, with 16 bases between. Variable domain in full (rest from reference TRBV19 and TRBJ2-7): DGGITQSPKYLFRKEGQNVTLSCEQNLNHDAMYWYRQDPGQGLRLIYYSQIVNDFQKGDIAEGYSVSREKKESFPLTVTSAQKNPTAFYLCASSIVWGFLAEQYFGPGTRLTVT.